Below are 29 T cell receptor beta chains sequenced from a single sample in a study of blood T cell repertoires in COVID-19. Libraries were prepared by immunoSEQ multiplex PCR; TCRdb keeps only in-frame clonotypes and omits some of them. The profile shows about 250,000 clones, approximately 80% of them singletons. The sample taken for sequencing was peripheral blood. The receptors derive from a man older than 75 with acute or convalescent COVID-19.

The V and J genes are TRBV27 and TRBJ1-2; a weak D match, TRBD1 (6 bases). CDR1 is MNHEY, CDR2 SMNVEV, per germline (reference sequence). Trimming took off 6 bases at V and 4 bases at J, with 12 bases between the two ends. The CDR3 covers 13 residues. CDR3 region: CASRQGGSYGYTF. DNA for the CDR3: TGTGCCAGCAGGCAAGGGGGTTCCTATGGCTACACCTTC.

This clone came up a few times. V gene TRBV5-1 combines with J gene TRBJ1-1; D unclear. V gave up 2 bases and J gave up 0 bases, with 14 bases separating them. Germline CDR1 reads SGHRS; CDR2 reads YFSETQ. The CDR3 spans 16 residues. CDR3 amino acids: CASSFRLSNMNTEAFF. CDR3 DNA sequence: TGCGCCAGCAGCTTTCGCCTCTCAAACATGAACACTGAAGCTTTCTTT.

This chain links TRBV18 with TRBJ2-1, with TRBD2 matching over 8 bases. Germline V gene lookup returns CDR1 KGHSH and CDR2 LQKENI. The CDR3 is 15 amino acids. The trim removed 3 bases at V and 5 bases at J, leaving 6 bases unmatched. The CDR3 DNA sequence: TGTGCCAGCTCACCCGGACTAGCAGGGCACAATGAGCAGTTCTTC. As protein: CASSPGLAGHNEQFF.

The chain combines TRBV24-1 with TRBJ2-3; 9 nucleotides line up with TRBD1. Germline values: CDR1 KGHDR, CDR2 SFDVKD. The CDR3 is made up of 17 amino acids. The J segment lost 0 bases and the V segment lost 2 bases, leaving 5 bases of the junction unmatched. Here the CDR3 reads CATSDSTGGASTDTQYF. CDR3 DNA sequence: TGTGCCACCAGTGATTCCACAGGGGGCGCGAGCACAGATACGCAGTATTTT.

The chain joins TRBV25-1 to TRBJ1-2; D unclear. The CDR3 is made up of 13 amino acids. Between the trimmed V and J ends, which lost 2 bases and 3 bases, there was a span of 7 bases. The V gene's germline CDR1 is MGHDK and CDR2 SYGVNS. CDR3 protein: CASSEDEDYGYTF. The CDR3 DNA reads TGTGCCAGCAGTGAAGACGAGGACTATGGCTACACCTTC.

The sample holds one count of this clone. The rearrangement uses TRBV19 and TRBJ2-5; 9 bases match TRBD1. CDR1 is LNHDA and CDR2 is SQIVND in the germline V gene (reference sequence). This CDR3 contains 14 residues. The V and J ends lost 7 bases and 11 bases, in that order; junction bases with no gene match: 14. The CDR3 bases are TGTGCCAGTAAAGTGACCGGGACAGGGTTTCAACAGTACTTC. The encoded protein is CASKVTGTGFQQYF.

J is TRBJ1-5 and V is TRBV21-1; no DNA check was done on the table's D call, TRBD1. TRBV21-1 is noted as a pseudogene. The CDR3 is made up of 17 amino acids. The CDR3 region has the DNA TGTGCCAGCAGCAATCGAAAGGTGGACAGTTCCAATCAGCCCCAGCATTTT. Translating gives CASSNRKVDSSNQPQHF.

This clone was detected only once. V is TRBV27 and J is TRBJ1-2; TRBD1 matches at 7 bases. The CDR3 has 15 amino acids. With V trimmed by 4 bases and J by 5 bases, 10 bases remained unmatched. Germline V gene lookup returns CDR1 MNHEY and CDR2 SMNVEV (reference sequence). Written as DNA, the CDR3 is TGTGCCAGCAGTTCGGGACAGCTACTATCGTATGGCTACACCTTC. The encoded protein is CASSSGQLLSYGYTF.

This clone has a handful of counts. For the CDR3, the DNA is TGTGCTAGTGGCCCGGCGACGGGACAGGGGTTTCAGCCCCAGCATTTT. Residues: CASGPATGQGFQPQHF. The J gene is TRBJ1-5, the V gene TRBV12-5; 10 positions agree with TRBD1. CDR1 and CDR2 from the germline V gene are LGHNT and FRNRAP. V dropped 6 bases and J dropped 6; count of bases not matched to a gene: 11. The CDR3 has 16 amino acids.

The rearrangement joins TRBV12-5 to TRBJ1-2; D is undetermined. Per germline, CDR1 LGHNT and CDR2 FRNRAP. V was clipped by 1 base and J by 3 bases, with 18 bases between them. The length of the CDR3 is 17 residues. CDR3 DNA sequence: TGTGCTAGTGGTTTGGACCCCTTAGGTCGGGTCTACTATGGCTACACCTTC. Its translation is CASGLDPLGRVYYGYTF. The variable domain in full, with the rest retrieved from reference TRBV12-5 and TRBJ1-2, is DARVTQTPRHKVTEMGQEVTMRCQPILGHNTVFWYRQTMMQGLELLAYFRNRAPLDDSGMPKDRFSAEMPDATLATLKIQPSEPRDSAVYFCASGLDPLGRVYYGYTFGSGTRLTVV.

The chain couples TRBV10-2 to TRBJ2-7; 9 bases line up with TRBD1. Trimming cost V 4 bases and J 7 bases; bases outside gene matches: 5. This CDR3 has 13 residues. The germline CDR1 and CDR2 sequences are WSHSY and SAAADI. The CDR3 loop reads CASSAGTGWEQYF. DNA of the CDR3: TGCGCCAGCAGTGCCGGGACAGGGTGGGAGCAGTACTTC.

The CDR3 DNA follows: TGTGCCATCAGTCGTGCGGATACGCAGTATTTT. Protein product: CAISRADTQYF. The chain employs TRBV10-3 and TRBJ2-3; D is unclear. The CDR3 consists of 11 residues. Trimming pared 5 bases from V and 6 bases from J, leaving 6 bases between. Germline V lookup: CDR1 ENHRY, CDR2 SYGVKD.

The V gene is TRBV25-1, the J gene TRBJ1-5; the D gene is possibly TRBD1 (5 bases). Trimming removed 4 bases from V and 7 bases from J, with 14 bases in between. The germline V gene encodes CDR1 MGHDK and CDR2 SYGVNS. The CDR3 contains 14 residues. The CDR3 DNA reads TGTGCCAGCAGTGGACAGATAGAGTTCCAGCCCCAGCATTTT. This gives the protein CASSGQIEFQPQHF.

This clone was recorded once. V is TRBV7-2 and J is TRBJ2-2, with TRBD2 identical over 7 bases. Germline V gene lookup returns CDR1 SGHTA and CDR2 FQGNSA. V gave up 4 bases and J gave up 4 bases; unmatched junction bases: 6. The CDR3 is made up of 15 amino acids. The chain's CDR3 is CASSSRGVVTGELFF. Here the CDR3 DNA reads TGTGCCAGCAGCTCCCGGGGGGTGGTCACCGGGGAGCTGTTTTTT.

The V gene is TRBV14, the J gene TRBJ1-2, with unresolved D. The CDR3 has 15 amino acids. Trimming shortened V by 1 base and J by 7 bases, and 16 bases separated the two germline ends. Germline lookup yields CDR1 SGHDN and CDR2 FVKESK. The CDR3 reads CASSQVGTAPGGYTF. The DNA for the CDR3 is TGTGCCAGCAGCCAAGTTGGAACCGCACCGGGTGGCTACACCTTC.

V is TRBV11-2 and J is TRBJ1-2; 9 positions match TRBD1. The CDR3 extends over 17 amino acids. The germline V gene has CDR1 SGHAT and CDR2 FQNNGV. Trimming removed 3 bases from V and 3 bases from J; junction bases left unmatched: 11. The CDR3 DNA sequence: TGTGCCAGCAGCTTTAACAGGGGGCCCGGTGGTGACTATGGCTACACCTTC. Encoded protein: CASSFNRGPGGDYGYTF.

The chain uses TRBV24-1 and TRBJ1-2, with D possibly being TRBD1 (6 bases). The CDR3 covers 14 residues. V lost 4 bases to trimming and J lost 4 bases, with 12 bases between them. Germline V CDR1 and CDR2: KGHDR, SFDVKD. CDR3 DNA: TGTGCCACCAGTGACGACGGGACATTCTATGGCTACACCTTC. It codes for CATSDDGTFYGYTF.

The J gene is TRBJ2-2, the V gene TRBV27, with 8 bases matching TRBD2. CDR1 and CDR2 (germline): MNHEY, SMNVEV (reference sequence). CDR3 length: 14 residues. The V segment lost 8 bases and the J segment 6 bases; nucleotides outside the gene matches: 8. The CDR3 loop reads CASSWTSTAGELFF. The CDR3 DNA reads TGTGCCAGCTCCTGGACTAGCACCGCCGGGGAGCTGTTTTTT.

V is TRBV12-5 and J is TRBJ2-7; D perhaps matches TRBD1 (6 bases). Germline assignment: CDR1 LGHNT and CDR2 FRNRAP. V dropped 0 bases and J dropped 6 bases, with 18 bases sitting between them. This CDR3 comprises 16 residues. CDR3 region: CASGLVLGRGGPEQYF. The CDR3 DNA is TGTGCTAGTGGTTTGGTACTCGGCAGGGGCGGTCCCGAGCAGTACTTC.

As concerns this clone: The sample carries other DNA sequences with the same CDR3. This chain connects TRBV6-5 to TRBJ1-2; D might be TRBD1 (5 bases). The CDR3 totals 15 residues. Germline-derived CDR1 and CDR2 are MNHEY and SVGAGI. Trimming left V 0 bases short and J 0 bases short, with 8 bases between. The CDR3 DNA reads as TGTGCCAGCAGTTACTCAAGGGGTACTAACTATGGCTACACCTTC. It specifies CASSYSRGTNYGYTF.

The rearrangement uses TRBV6-5 and TRBJ1-5; TRBD1 is a possible D gene (5 bases). V lost 5 bases to trimming and J lost 0 bases, with 11 bases between them. Germline assignment: CDR1 MNHEY and CDR2 SVGAGI. This CDR3 comprises 15 residues. CDR3 nucleotide sequence: TGTGCCAGCAGTCCTCCAGGGATTAGCAATCAGCCCCAGCATTTT. This translates into CASSPPGISNQPQHF.

The chain couples TRBV27 to TRBJ1-1; TRBD1 matches 8 bases. This CDR3 comprises 13 residues. Trimming at V came to 6 bases and at J to 11 bases, leaving 11 bases not matched to a gene. Germline V lookup: CDR1 MNHEY, CDR2 SMNVEV (reference sequence). In nucleotides, the CDR3 is TGTGCCAGCAGCCCAGCCGGGGGACAGGAGGCTTTCTTT. Protein sequence: CASSPAGGQEAFF.

The chain couples TRBV28 to TRBJ1-4; 9 positions agree with TRBD1. Trimming at V came to 6 bases and at J to 6 bases, leaving 5 bases not matched to a gene. Germline V lookup: CDR1 MDHEN, CDR2 SYDVKM. This CDR3 comprises 14 residues. The CDR3 spells CASRVDRGHEKLFF. The CDR3 bases are TGTGCCAGCAGGGTGGACAGGGGCCATGAAAAACTGTTTTTT.

The chain combines TRBV18 with TRBJ2-3; TRBD2 agrees at 8 bases. Germline lookup yields CDR1 KGHSH and CDR2 LQKENI. V gave up 0 bases and J gave up 6 bases; unmatched junction bases: 11. CDR3 size: 17 residues. As DNA, the CDR3 is TGTGCCAGCTCACCACCGATGACGGGGGGGGTCGGCGATACGCAGTATTTT. Amino acids: CASSPPMTGGVGDTQYF.

V is TRBV24-1 and J is TRBJ2-1, with 8 positions matching TRBD1. V lost 9 bases to trimming and J lost 4 bases; unmatched junction nucleotides: 10. Germline V gene lookup returns CDR1 KGHDR and CDR2 SFDVKD. The CDR3 runs 15 residues. CDR3 protein: CATGSWTGRYNEQFF. In nucleotides, the CDR3 is TGTGCCACCGGTTCGTGGACAGGGAGATACAATGAGCAGTTCTTC.

The V call is TRBV28, the J call TRBJ1-2; D not resolved. Trimming left V 2 bases short and J 5 bases short, with 6 bases between. The CDR3 contains 12 residues. Germline V gene sequence: CDR1 MDHEN, CDR2 SYDVKM. The CDR3 protein is CASSLVRYGYTF. The DNA of the CDR3 is TGTGCCAGCAGTTTAGTTCGGTATGGCTACACCTTC.

V and J are TRBV9 and TRBJ2-7; D may be TRBD2 (5 bases). Between the trimmed V and J ends, which lost 4 bases and 2 bases, there was a span of 16 bases. Germline V gene data show CDR1 as SGDLS and CDR2 as YYNGEE. CDR3 length: 15 amino acids. This CDR3 reads CASSPDGLGAYEQYF. CDR3 sequence (DNA): TGTGCCAGCAGCCCCGACGGTCTGGGAGCCTACGAGCAGTACTTC.

This clone showed up just a few times. The chain is built from TRBV21-1 and TRBJ2-7; whether TRBD2, the table's D call, matches the DNA was not checked. TRBV21-1 is noted as a pseudogene. The CDR3 has 16 amino acids. This chain's CDR3 is CASRKAGLAGPGEQYF. In DNA, the CDR3 is TGTGCCAGCAGGAAGGCGGGACTAGCGGGACCTGGGGAGCAGTACTTC.

This clone was detected a few times. The CDR3 nucleotides read TGTGCCAGCGGGTCGGGGGTCCTCTCCTACGAGCAGTACTTC. It translates to CASGSGVLSYEQYF. The chain employs TRBV7-9 and TRBJ2-7, with D perhaps TRBD2 (6 bases). There are 14 residues in the CDR3. Trimming stripped 8 bases from V and 0 bases from J, with 14 bases between. CDR1 and CDR2 from the germline V gene are SEHNR and FQNEAQ (reference sequence).